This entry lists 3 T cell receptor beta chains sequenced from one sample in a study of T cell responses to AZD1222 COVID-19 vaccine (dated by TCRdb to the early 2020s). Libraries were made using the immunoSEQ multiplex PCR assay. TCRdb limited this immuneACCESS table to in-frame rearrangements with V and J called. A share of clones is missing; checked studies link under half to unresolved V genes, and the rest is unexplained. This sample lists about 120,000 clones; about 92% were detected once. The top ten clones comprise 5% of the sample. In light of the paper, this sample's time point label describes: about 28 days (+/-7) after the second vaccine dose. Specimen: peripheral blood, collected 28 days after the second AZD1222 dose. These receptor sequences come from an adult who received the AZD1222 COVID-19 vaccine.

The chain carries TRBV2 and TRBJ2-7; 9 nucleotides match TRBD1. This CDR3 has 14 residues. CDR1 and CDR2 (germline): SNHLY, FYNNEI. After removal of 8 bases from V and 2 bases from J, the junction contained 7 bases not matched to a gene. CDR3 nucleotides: TGTGCCAGCTCCAGGGGGGACAGGGCCTACGAGCAGTACTTC. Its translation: CASSRGDRAYEQYF.

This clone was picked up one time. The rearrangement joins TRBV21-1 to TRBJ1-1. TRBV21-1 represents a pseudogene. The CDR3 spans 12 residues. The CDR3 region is CARKTTNTEAFF. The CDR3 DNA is TGTGCCAGGAAAACCACGAACACTGAAGCTTTCTTT.

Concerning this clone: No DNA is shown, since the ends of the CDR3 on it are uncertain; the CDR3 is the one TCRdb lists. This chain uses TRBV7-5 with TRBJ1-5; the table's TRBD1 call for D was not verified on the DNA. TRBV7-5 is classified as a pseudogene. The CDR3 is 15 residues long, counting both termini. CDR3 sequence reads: CVRSFAQGSNQPQHF.